This TCR beta chain was identified during a study of blood T cell repertoires in COVID-19. The wider study: The cDNA or gDNA used as material had been derived from T cells, B-cell-depleted T cells, or PBMCs.

Sequencing used immunoSEQ multiplex PCR; TCRdb keeps in-frame clones, though not all of them. The sample has some 110,000 clones, roughly 86% seen once. This sequence originates from a man aged 40-55 years with acute or convalescent COVID-19. Sample: peripheral blood.

The chain's CDR3 is CASSLARGRLNIQYF. CDR3 nucleotide sequence: TGTGCCAGCAGCTTAGCGAGGGGGCGCTTAAACATTCAGTACTTC. This rearrangement joins TRBV7-8 to TRBJ2-4; the match to TRBD1 covers 7 bases. Germline loops: CDR1 SGHVS, CDR2 FQNEAQ. CDR3 length: 15 residues. V was pared by 0 bases and J by 6 bases, with 5 bases of the junction left unmatched.